This record looks at one T cell receptor (beta chain) sequence and its context. Its antigen remains unknown. Sequencing was performed with immunoSEQ multiplex PCR; in TCRdb, only in-frame clones are kept and a portion is missing. The data show over 200,000 clones, 70% to 90% seen once. The data were taken from a study of cytomegalovirus exposure and HLA in healthy donors. Study-level information: The roughly 120 validation repertoires used the same platform as the 550 to 850 first-cohort repertoires (as reported by a later analysis).

Study-wide findings and caveats: 164 TCR beta chains were listed as cytomegalovirus-associated. TCR clusters originating in the first cohort tended to co-occur in the roughly 130 validation repertoires, according to a later analysis. High sensitivity and specificity were reportedly achieved when the classifier diagnosed cytomegalovirus status.

J lost 1 base, V lost 5 bases, and 2 bases had no gene match. This CDR3 is 13 amino acids long. Germline CDR1 is SGHTA and CDR2 is FQGTGA. The sample comprised PBMCs. This clonotype was obtained from a woman younger than 35 in good health and CMV-seronegative. The chain recombines TRBV7-3 with TRBJ2-7; 7 nucleotides line up with TRBD1. In DNA, the CDR3 is TGTGCCAGCAGCCCGGACAGGTCCTACGAGCAGTACTTC. Translation: CASSPDRSYEQYF.